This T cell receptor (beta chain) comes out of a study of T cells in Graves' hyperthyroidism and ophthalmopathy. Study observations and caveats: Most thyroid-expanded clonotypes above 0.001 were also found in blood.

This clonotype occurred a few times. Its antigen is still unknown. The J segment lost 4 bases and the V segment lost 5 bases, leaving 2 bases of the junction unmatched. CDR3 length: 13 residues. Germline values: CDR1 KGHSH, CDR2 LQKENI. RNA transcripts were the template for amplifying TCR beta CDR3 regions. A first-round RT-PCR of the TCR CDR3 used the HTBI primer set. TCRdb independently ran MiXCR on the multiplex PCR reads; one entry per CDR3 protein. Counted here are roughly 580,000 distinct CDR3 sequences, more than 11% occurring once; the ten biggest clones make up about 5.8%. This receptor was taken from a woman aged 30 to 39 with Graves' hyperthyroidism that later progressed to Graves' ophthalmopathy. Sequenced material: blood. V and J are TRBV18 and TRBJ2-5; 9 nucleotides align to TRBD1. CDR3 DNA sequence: TGTGCCAGCTCAGCGGACAGGGGAGAGACCCAGTACTTC. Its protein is CASSADRGETQYF.